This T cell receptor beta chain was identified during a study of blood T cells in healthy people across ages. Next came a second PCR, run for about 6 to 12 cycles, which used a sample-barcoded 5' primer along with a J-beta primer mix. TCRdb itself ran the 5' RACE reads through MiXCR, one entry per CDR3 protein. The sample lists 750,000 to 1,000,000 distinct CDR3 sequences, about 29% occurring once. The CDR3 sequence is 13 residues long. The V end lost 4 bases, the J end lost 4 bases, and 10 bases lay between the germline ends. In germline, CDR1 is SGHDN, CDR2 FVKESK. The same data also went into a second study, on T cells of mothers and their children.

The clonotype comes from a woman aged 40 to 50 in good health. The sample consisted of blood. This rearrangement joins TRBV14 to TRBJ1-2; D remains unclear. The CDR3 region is CASSLDLSYGYTF. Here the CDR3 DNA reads TGTGCCAGCAGCCTAGACCTCTCCTATGGCTACACCTTC.